The 25 T cell receptor beta chains below were found in one sample sequenced in a study of blood T cell repertoires in COVID-19. Measured with immunoSEQ multiplex PCR; TCRdb has only the in-frame clones, and not every one. Among 150,000 to 250,000 clones listed, approximately 84% were seen once. Specimen: PBMCs or T cells enriched from blood (not recorded which). These receptors all stem from a middle-aged man who had recovered from COVID-19.

This sequence joins TRBV27 and TRBJ1-2; D may be TRBD1 (6 bases). Germline V gives CDR1 MNHEY, CDR2 SMNVEV (reference sequence). The CDR3 sequence is 15 residues long. V was shortened by 2 bases and J by 4 bases, with 14 bases between the two germline ends. DNA of the CDR3: TGTGCCAGCAGTTTAAGAACAGGGTTATTCTATGGCTACACCTTC. Its protein is CASSLRTGLFYGYTF.

This chain connects TRBV11-3 to TRBJ2-1; 14 bases agree with TRBD2. V lost 5 bases and J lost 6; bases outside the gene matches: 3. The CDR3 is 15 amino acids. Germline V gene data show CDR1 as SGHNT and CDR2 as YENEEA. The CDR3: CASSSGTSGGNEQFF. The CDR3 bases are TGTGCCAGCAGCAGCGGGACTAGCGGGGGCAATGAGCAGTTCTTC. Complete variable domain (other parts from reference TRBV11-3 and TRBJ2-1): EAGVVQSPRYKIIEKKQPVAFWCNPISGHNTLYWYLQNLGQGPELLIRYENEEAVDDSQLPKDRFSAERLKGVDSTLKIQPAELGDSAVYLCASSSGTSGGNEQFFGPGTRLTVL.

The chain carries TRBV27 and TRBJ2-1; 9 nucleotides line up with TRBD1. V gave up 4 bases and J gave up 6 bases; unmatched junction bases: 7. The length of the CDR3 is 15 residues. CDR1 and CDR2 from the germline V gene are MNHEY and SMNVEV (reference sequence). The CDR3 protein is CASSSRGQGGNEQFF. In DNA, the CDR3 is TGTGCCAGCAGTTCAAGGGGACAGGGAGGCAATGAGCAGTTCTTC.

The chain employs TRBV5-1 and TRBJ1-3; 10 bases line up with TRBD1. Germline V gives CDR1 SGHRS, CDR2 YFSETQ. V lost 3 bases and J lost 2; bases outside the gene matches: 2. CDR3 length: 15 amino acids. This CDR3 is CASSWGQGTGNTIYF. The CDR3, as DNA: TGCGCCAGCAGCTGGGGACAGGGGACTGGAAACACCATATATTTT.

The rearrangement joins TRBV5-1 to TRBJ2-2; perhaps TRBD2 as D (7 bases). The V gene's germline CDR1 is SGHRS and CDR2 YFSETQ. V was cut by 5 bases and J by 6 bases, with 17 bases left in between. This CDR3 is built from 15 residues. The CDR3 loop is CASRSDGGGAGELFF. In DNA form, the CDR3 reads TGCGCCAGCAGGTCGGATGGGGGGGGCGCCGGGGAGCTGTTTTTT.

V gene TRBV5-1 combines with J gene TRBJ1-6; 7 bases agree with TRBD1. This CDR3 has 17 residues. Germline assignment: CDR1 SGHRS and CDR2 YFSETQ. Unmatched junction bases numbered 16, after V lost 4 bases and J lost 9 bases. The CDR3 bases are TGCGCCAGCAGCATCCTACCGGGACAGAAAGTAGGTTCACCCCTCCACTTT. Its translation is CASSILPGQKVGSPLHF.

The chain recombines TRBV3-1 (or the pseudogene TRBV3-2) with TRBJ2-7; 9 nucleotides align to TRBD2. CDR1 and CDR2 (germline): LGHDT, YNNKEL (reference sequence). The CDR3 length is 15 residues. V lost 6 bases, J lost 1 base, and 7 bases stayed unmatched. The CDR3: CASRPRGLASYEQYF. DNA of the CDR3: TGTGCCAGCAGACCCAGGGGACTAGCATCCTACGAGCAGTACTTC.

The V and J genes are TRBV6-5 and TRBJ1-5; D is unresolved. The V gene's germline CDR1 is MNHEY and CDR2 SVGAGI. The CDR3 has 16 amino acids. Trimming took off 0 bases at V and 5 bases at J, with 14 bases between the two ends. Here the CDR3 reads CASSYSVHLPYQPQHF. For the CDR3, the DNA is TGTGCCAGCAGTTACTCGGTGCATCTACCTTATCAGCCCCAGCATTTT.

V gene TRBV9 combines with J gene TRBJ2-1; 9 nucleotides agree with TRBD2. CDR3 size: 16 residues. J lost 2 bases, V lost 0 bases, and 3 bases had no gene match. Looked up from germline, CDR1 is SGDLS and CDR2 is YYNGEE. CDR3 protein: CASSVEGGGAYNEQFF. The DNA for the CDR3 is TGTGCCAGCAGCGTAGAGGGCGGGGGGGCCTACAATGAGCAGTTCTTC.

The chain has TRBV27 and TRBJ1-6; D is perhaps TRBD1 (5 bases). The CDR3 loop spans 15 amino acids. V was pared by 2 bases and J by 9 bases, with 14 bases between. Germline V CDR1 and CDR2: MNHEY, SMNVEV (reference sequence). The CDR3 is CASSLRTRGISPLHF. The CDR3 region has the DNA TGTGCCAGCAGTTTAAGAACTCGGGGGATTTCACCCCTCCACTTT.

This clone was seen only once. The CDR3 loop is CASTYEMNTEAFF. The DNA of the CDR3 is TGTGCCAGTACCTATGAAATGAACACTGAAGCTTTCTTT. V gene TRBV19 combines with J gene TRBJ1-1; D gene uncertain. The CDR3 consists of 13 residues. Germline assignment: CDR1 LNHDA and CDR2 SQIVND (reference sequence). Trimming removed 7 bases from V and 0 bases from J, with 9 bases in between.

This clone appeared once. The rearrangement links TRBV7-2 to TRBJ1-5, with D unresolved. Trimming removed 2 bases at V and 0 bases at J, with 8 bases between. The CDR3 length is 15 residues. The germline V gene encodes CDR1 SGHTA and CDR2 FQGNSA. This CDR3 is CASSLREFSNQPQHF. Written as DNA, the CDR3 is TGTGCCAGCAGCTTAAGAGAATTTAGCAATCAGCCCCAGCATTTT.

V is TRBV11-2 and J is TRBJ1-2; 10 nucleotides agree with TRBD1. Germline trimming cut 4 bases from V and 8 bases from J; bases unmatched to any gene: 7. In germline, CDR1 is SGHAT, CDR2 FQNNGV. The CDR3 is 14 amino acids. The CDR3 sequence is CASSSMDRGVGYTF. CDR3 sequence (DNA): TGTGCCAGCAGCTCGATGGACAGGGGGGTAGGCTACACCTTC. The complete variable domain, with remaining parts taken from reference TRBV11-2 and TRBJ1-2, reads EAGVAQSPRYKIIEKRQSVAFWCNPISGHATLYWYQQILGQGPKLLIQFQNNGVVDDSQLPKDRFSAERLKGVDSTLKIQPAKLEDSAVYLCASSSMDRGVGYTFGSGTRLTVV.

The chain recombines TRBV7-9 with TRBJ2-5; 7 bases line up with TRBD1. The CDR3 is 15 amino acids. Germline CDR1 reads SEHNR; CDR2 reads FQNEAQ (reference sequence). Trimming removed 5 bases from V and 2 bases from J; junction bases left unmatched: 8. The DNA of the CDR3 is TGTGCCAGCAGCCCTAGAGGACAGGCTCAAGAGACCCAGTACTTC. Translated: CASSPRGQAQETQYF.

The chain has TRBV7-9 and TRBJ1-4, with a tentative D call TRBD1 (6 bases). Germline V gives CDR1 SEHNR, CDR2 FQNEAQ (reference sequence). CDR3 length: 13 amino acids. Trimming shortened V by 10 bases and J by 4 bases, and 13 bases separated the two germline ends. The CDR3 DNA is TGTGCCATTACAGGGACTAATAATGAAAAACTGTTTTTT. Residues: CAITGTNNEKLFF.

This chain joins TRBV10-3 and TRBJ1-4, with TRBD1 identical over 10 bases. After removal of 6 bases from V and 1 base from J, the junction contained 8 bases not matched to a gene. The CDR3 is made up of 17 amino acids. CDR1 and CDR2 from the germline V gene are ENHRY and SYGVKD. This chain's CDR3 is CAISGGTGDLTNEKLFF. The CDR3 nucleotides read TGTGCCATCAGCGGAGGGACAGGGGATCTAACTAATGAAAAACTGTTTTTT.

This clone has a single count. The CDR3 DNA sequence: TGTGCCAGCAGCCATACCACCGGGACAGGTTCAACCCGCTATGGCTACACCTTC. Encoded protein: CASSHTTGTGSTRYGYTF. V usage is TRBV14 and J usage is TRBJ1-2; 8 positions agree with TRBD1. The CDR3 is 18 amino acids. Looked up from germline, CDR1 is SGHDN and CDR2 is FVKESK. Germline trimming cut 3 bases from V and 4 bases from J; bases unmatched to any gene: 16.

This chain links TRBV6-5 with TRBJ2-1; 8 nucleotides line up with TRBD2. Germline-derived CDR1 and CDR2 are MNHEY and SVGAGI. CDR3 length equals 15 residues. V lost 7 bases, J lost 8 bases, and 13 bases stayed unmatched. CDR3 region: CASKVRGGIQHEQFF. The CDR3 DNA reads as TGTGCCAGCAAAGTCCGGGGGGGGATTCAGCATGAGCAGTTCTTC.

This rearrangement joins TRBV5-1 to TRBJ1-2; D unresolved. Per germline, CDR1 SGHRS and CDR2 YFSETQ. Trimming took 0 bases from V and 2 from J, leaving 14 bases between them. The CDR3 extends over 16 amino acids. CDR3: CASSLGARNLNYGYTF. In DNA, the CDR3 is TGCGCCAGCAGCTTGGGAGCCAGGAACCTAAACTATGGCTACACCTTC.

There are a few counts of this clone. The chain recombines TRBV21-1 with TRBJ1-1; the table's TRBD1 call for D was not verified on the DNA. TRBV21-1 is classified as a pseudogene. CDR3 length: 15 residues. CDR3 bases: TGTGCCAGCAGCCGGCGACAGGGCATGAACACTGAAGCTTTCTTT. Amino acid sequence: CASSRRQGMNTEAFF.

The chain links TRBV9 to TRBJ1-2; 9 bases are shared with TRBD1. Trimming removed 4 bases from V and 5 bases from J; junction bases left unmatched: 9. The CDR3 is made up of 15 amino acids. Germline V gene data show CDR1 as SGDLS and CDR2 as YYNGEE. DNA of the CDR3: TGTGCCAGCAGCACTTCCGGGACAGGGCAGTATGGCTACACCTTC. This codes for CASSTSGTGQYGYTF.

This sequence joins TRBV5-1 and TRBJ1-2; D unclear. This CDR3 region has 15 residues. Trimming removed 2 bases from V and 0 bases from J, with 11 bases in between. Germline V lookup: CDR1 SGHRS, CDR2 YFSETQ. The CDR3 region is CASSFGDRPNYGYTF. The CDR3 nucleotides read TGCGCCAGCAGCTTTGGAGACCGTCCTAACTATGGCTACACCTTC. The full variable domain, its missing parts supplied by reference TRBV5-1 and TRBJ1-2, is KAGVTQTPRYLIKTRGQQVTLSCSPISGHRSVSWYQQTPGQGLQFLFEYFSETQRNKGNFPGRFSGRQFSNSRSEMNVSTLELGDSALYLCASSFGDRPNYGYTFGSGTRLTVV.

This chain links TRBV6-5 with TRBJ1-5, with 9 bases fitting TRBD1. Germline V CDR1 and CDR2: MNHEY, SVGAGI. This CDR3 region has 15 residues. J was trimmed by 3 bases and V by 6 bases; bases with no gene match: 6. The CDR3 reads CASSPRDRVNQPQHF. CDR3 nucleotides: TGTGCCAGCAGCCCCCGGGACAGGGTCAATCAGCCCCAGCATTTT.

The count of this clone is one. The rearrangement joins TRBV28 to TRBJ1-4; 10 bases map to TRBD1. The CDR3 is made up of 17 amino acids. Looked up from germline, CDR1 is MDHEN and CDR2 is SYDVKM. Trimming took 6 bases from V and 4 from J; bases not matched to a gene: 11. CDR3 nucleotides: TGTGCCAGCAGGGACCCGGGACAGGGGATTGGTAATGAAAAACTGTTTTTT. This codes for CASRDPGQGIGNEKLFF.

The CDR3 sequence is CASSIGGNQPQHF. DNA for the CDR3: TGTGCCAGCAGCATAGGAGGGAATCAGCCCCAGCATTTT. The V gene is TRBV12-3 or TRBV12-4, the J gene TRBJ1-5; D gene uncertain. The CDR3 is 13 residues long. V lost 6 bases, J lost 4 bases, and 10 bases lay in between.